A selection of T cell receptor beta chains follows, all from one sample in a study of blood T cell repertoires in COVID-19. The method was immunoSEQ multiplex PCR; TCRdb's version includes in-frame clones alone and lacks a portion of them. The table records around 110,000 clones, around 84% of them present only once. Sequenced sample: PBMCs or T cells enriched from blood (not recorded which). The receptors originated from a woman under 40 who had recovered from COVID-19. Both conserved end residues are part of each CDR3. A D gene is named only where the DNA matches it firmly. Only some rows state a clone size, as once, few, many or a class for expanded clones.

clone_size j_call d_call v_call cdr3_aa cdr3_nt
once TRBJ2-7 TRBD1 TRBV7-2 CASSLGDRVFYEQYF TGTGCCAGCAGCTTAGGGGACAGGGTCTTTTACGAGCAGTACTTC
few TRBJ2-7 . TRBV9 CASSVTPGLAYEQYF TGTGCCAGCAGCGTGACTCCGGGACTGGCCTACGAGCAGTACTTC
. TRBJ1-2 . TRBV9 CASSGGQDYGYTF TGTGCCAGCAGCGGCGGACAAGACTATGGCTACACCTTC
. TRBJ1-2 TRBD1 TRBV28 CAGAGQGYGYTF TGTGCCGGGGCGGGACAGGGCTATGGCTACACCTTC
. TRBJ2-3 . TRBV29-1 CSVAFRRGTLIPGGRTDTQYF TGCAGCGTTGCGTTTCGGAGGGGGACTCTGATCCCGGGAGGCCGCACAGATACGCAGTATTTT
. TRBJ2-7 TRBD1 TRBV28 CASRPPGQGFEQYF TGTGCCAGCAGACCTCCGGGACAGGGTTTCGAGCAGTACTTC
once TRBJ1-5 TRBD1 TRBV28 CASSGTGAPREPQHF TGTGCCAGCAGTGGGACAGGGGCTCCCAGGGAGCCCCAGCATTTT
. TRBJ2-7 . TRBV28 CASSFAWQGDYEQYF TGTGCCAGCAGTTTCGCGTGGCAGGGTGATTACGAGCAGTACTTC
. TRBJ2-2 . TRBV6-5 CASAWGAGELFF TGTGCCAGCGCTTGGGGGGCCGGGGAGCTGTTTTTT
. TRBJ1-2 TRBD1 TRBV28 CASETGWGYTF TGTGCCAGTGAGACAGGGTGGGGCTACACCTTC
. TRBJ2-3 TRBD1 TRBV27 CASTGGSSTDTQYF TGTGCCAGCACAGGGGGCTCTAGCACAGATACGCAGTATTTT
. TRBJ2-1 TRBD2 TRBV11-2 CASSRTSGYNEQFF TGTGCCAGCAGCCGGACTAGCGGCTACAATGAGCAGTTCTTC
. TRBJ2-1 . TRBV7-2 CASSPPPPRGQFF TGTGCCAGCAGCCCACCGCCCCCTCGCGGGCAGTTCTTC
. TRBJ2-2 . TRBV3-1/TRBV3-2 CASSSKRRAGELFF TGTGCCAGCAGCTCCAAGAGGCGGGCCGGGGAGCTGTTTTTT
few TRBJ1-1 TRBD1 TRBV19 CASRGAGQGTEAFF TGTGCCAGTAGAGGGGCCGGACAGGGGACTGAAGCTTTCTTT
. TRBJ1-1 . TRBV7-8 CASSLVRATEAFF TGTGCCAGCAGCTTAGTGCGGGCCACTGAAGCTTTCTTT
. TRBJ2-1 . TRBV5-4 CASTRHGEYNEQFF TGTGCCAGCACCAGACACGGGGAATACAATGAGCAGTTCTTC
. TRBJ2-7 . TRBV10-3 CAISEPPAGQSYEQYF TGTGCCATCAGTGAGCCCCCCGCGGGGCAGTCCTACGAGCAGTACTTC